This T cell receptor beta chain is drawn from a study of blood T cell repertoires in COVID-19. The study assigned cohorts using participant-reported clinical history. Clones were sequenced by immunoSEQ multiplex PCR, and TCRdb holds only the in-frame ones, with some missing. The data hold a few hundred thousand clones, with about 81% observed a single time. The junction had 7 bases not matched to a gene; V was cut back by 3 bases and J by 5 bases. CDR1 MNHNS and CDR2 SASEGT come from the germline V gene. The CDR3 runs to 14 residues. The TCR sequence derives from a man aged 30-40 years with acute COVID-19. This chain uses TRBV6-1 with TRBJ2-7, with 7 bases lining up with TRBD1. Sequencing used PBMCs or T cells enriched from blood (not recorded which). CDR3 in amino acids: CASSDFRGIDEQYV. The CDR3 DNA reads TGTGCCAGCAGTGATTTCAGGGGGATAGACGAGCAGTACGTC.